This TCR beta chain came from a study of cytomegalovirus exposure and HLA in healthy donors. Vbeta (60) and Jbeta (13) primers were used in the PCR. TCRdb's table, derived via immunoSEQ multiplex PCR, lists solely in-frame clones and lacks some. The data hold about 140,000 clones, with 82% observed a single time. Germline V gives CDR1 SGHDT, CDR2 YYEEEE. The CDR3 consists of 14 residues. The V gene end was trimmed by 4 bases and the J gene end by 1 base; junction bases not matched to a gene: 3. The clonotype comes from a man between 18 and 35 years old in good health and CMV-seropositive. Sequenced: PBMCs. This chain uses TRBV5-6 with TRBJ2-3; TRBD1 aligns across 7 bases. The CDR3 coding sequence is TGTGCCAGCAGCCACGGGACAGGCACAGATACGCAGTATTTT. This sequence encodes CASSHGTGTDTQYF.